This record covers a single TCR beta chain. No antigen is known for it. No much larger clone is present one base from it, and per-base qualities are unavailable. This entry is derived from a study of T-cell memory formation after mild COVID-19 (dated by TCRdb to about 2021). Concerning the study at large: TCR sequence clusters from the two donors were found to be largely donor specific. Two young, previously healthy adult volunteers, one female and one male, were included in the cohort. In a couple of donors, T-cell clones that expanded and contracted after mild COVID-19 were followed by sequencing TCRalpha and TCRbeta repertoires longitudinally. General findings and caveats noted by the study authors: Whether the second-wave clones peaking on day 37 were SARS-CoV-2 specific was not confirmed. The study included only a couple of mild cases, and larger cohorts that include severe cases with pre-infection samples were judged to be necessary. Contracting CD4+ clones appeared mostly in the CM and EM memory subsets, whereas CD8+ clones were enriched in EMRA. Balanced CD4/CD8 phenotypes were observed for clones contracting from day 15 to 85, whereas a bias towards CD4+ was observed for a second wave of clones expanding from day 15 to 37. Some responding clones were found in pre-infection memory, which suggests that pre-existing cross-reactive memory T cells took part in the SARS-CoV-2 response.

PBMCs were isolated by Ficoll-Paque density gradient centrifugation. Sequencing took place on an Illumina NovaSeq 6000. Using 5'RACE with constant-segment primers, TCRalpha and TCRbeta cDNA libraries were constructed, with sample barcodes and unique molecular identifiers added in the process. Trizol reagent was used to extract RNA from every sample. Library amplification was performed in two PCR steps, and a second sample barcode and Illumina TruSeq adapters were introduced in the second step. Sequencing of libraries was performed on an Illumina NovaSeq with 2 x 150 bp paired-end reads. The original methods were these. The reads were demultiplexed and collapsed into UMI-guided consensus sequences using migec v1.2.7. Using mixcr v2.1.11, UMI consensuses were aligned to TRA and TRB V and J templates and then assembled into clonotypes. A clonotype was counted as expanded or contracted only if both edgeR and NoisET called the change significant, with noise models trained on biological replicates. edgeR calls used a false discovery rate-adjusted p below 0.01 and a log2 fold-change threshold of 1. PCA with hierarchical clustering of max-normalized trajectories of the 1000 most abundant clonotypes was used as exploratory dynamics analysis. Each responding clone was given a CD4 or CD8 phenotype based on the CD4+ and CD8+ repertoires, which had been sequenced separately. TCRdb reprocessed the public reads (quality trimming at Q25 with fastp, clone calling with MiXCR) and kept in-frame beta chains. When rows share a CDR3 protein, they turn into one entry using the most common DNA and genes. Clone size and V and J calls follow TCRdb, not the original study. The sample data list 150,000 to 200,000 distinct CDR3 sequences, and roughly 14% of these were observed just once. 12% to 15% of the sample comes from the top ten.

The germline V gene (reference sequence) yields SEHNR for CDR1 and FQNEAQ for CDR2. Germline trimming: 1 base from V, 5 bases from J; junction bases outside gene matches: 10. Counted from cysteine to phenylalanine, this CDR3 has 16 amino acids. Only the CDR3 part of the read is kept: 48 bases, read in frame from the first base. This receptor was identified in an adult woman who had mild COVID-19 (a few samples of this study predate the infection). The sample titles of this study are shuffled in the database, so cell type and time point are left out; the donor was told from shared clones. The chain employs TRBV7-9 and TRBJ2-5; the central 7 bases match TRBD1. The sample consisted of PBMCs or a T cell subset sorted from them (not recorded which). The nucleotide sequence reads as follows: TGTGCCAGCAGCTTAGGGGGGACAGTTTCTTTGGAGACCCAGTACTTC. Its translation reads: CASSLGGTVSLETQYF. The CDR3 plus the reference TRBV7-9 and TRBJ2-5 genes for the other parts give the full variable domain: DTGVSQNPRHKITKRGQNVTFRCDPISEHNRLYWYRQTLGQGPEFLTYFQNEAQLEKSRLLSDRFSAERPKGSFSTLEIQRTEQGDSAMYLCASSLGGTVSLETQYFGPGTRLLVL.